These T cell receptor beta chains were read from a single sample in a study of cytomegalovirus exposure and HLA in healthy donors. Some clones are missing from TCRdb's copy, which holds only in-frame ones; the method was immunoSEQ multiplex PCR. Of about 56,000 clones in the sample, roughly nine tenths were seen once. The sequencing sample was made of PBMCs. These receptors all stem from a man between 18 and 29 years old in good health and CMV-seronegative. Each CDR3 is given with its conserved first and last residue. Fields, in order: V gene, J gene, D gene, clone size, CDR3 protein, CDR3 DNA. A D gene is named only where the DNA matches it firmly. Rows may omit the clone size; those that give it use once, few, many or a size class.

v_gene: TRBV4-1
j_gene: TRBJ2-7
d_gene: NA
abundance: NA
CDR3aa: CASSQEAPEGSEQYF
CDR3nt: TGCGCCAGCAGCCAAGAGGCCCCCGAGGGTTCCGAGCAGTACTTC

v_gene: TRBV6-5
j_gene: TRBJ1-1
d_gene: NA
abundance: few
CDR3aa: CASSYSALIRGTEAFF
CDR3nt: TGTGCCAGCAGTTACTCGGCGCTTATCAGGGGCACTGAAGCTTTCTTT

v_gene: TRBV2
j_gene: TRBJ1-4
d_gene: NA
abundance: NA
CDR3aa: CASSLPTSPTNEKLFF
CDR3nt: TGTGCCAGCAGTTTGCCGACATCGCCAACTAATGAAAAACTGTTTTTT

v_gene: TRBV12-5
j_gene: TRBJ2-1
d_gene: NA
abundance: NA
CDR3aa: CASGFQVSAESYNEQFF
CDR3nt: TGTGCTAGTGGTTTCCAGGTTTCAGCCGAATCCTACAATGAGCAGTTCTTC

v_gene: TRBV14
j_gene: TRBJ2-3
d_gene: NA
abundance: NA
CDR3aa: CASSQDGVGLLPFGQYF
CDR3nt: TGTGCCAGCAGCCAAGATGGTGTGGGACTCCTTCCCTTCGGGCAGTATTTT

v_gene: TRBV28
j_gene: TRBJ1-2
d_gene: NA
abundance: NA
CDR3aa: CASSSPREGYGYTF
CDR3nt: TGTGCCAGCAGTTCACCCAGGGAAGGGTATGGCTACACCTTC

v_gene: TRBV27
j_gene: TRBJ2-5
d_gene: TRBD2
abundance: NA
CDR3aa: CASSLYRGGEETQYF
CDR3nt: TGTGCCAGCAGTTTATACCGGGGAGGGGAGGAGACCCAGTACTTC

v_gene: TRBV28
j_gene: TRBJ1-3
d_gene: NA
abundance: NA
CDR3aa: CATNAISGNTIYF
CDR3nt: TGTGCCACCAATGCGATCTCTGGAAACACCATATATTTT

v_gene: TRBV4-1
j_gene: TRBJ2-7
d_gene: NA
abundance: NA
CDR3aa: CASSQDPGAPGEQYF
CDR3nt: TGCGCCAGCAGCCAAGATCCGGGAGCGCCAGGCGAGCAGTACTTC

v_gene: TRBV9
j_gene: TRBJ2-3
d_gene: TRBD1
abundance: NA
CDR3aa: CASSVSGQGNTDTQYF
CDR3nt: TGTGCCAGCAGCGTATCAGGACAGGGGAACACAGATACGCAGTATTTT

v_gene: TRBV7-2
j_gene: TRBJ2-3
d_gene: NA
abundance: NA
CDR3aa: CASSLRAPITEDTQYF
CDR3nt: TGTGCCAGCAGCTTGCGCGCCCCGATAACCGAAGATACGCAGTATTTT

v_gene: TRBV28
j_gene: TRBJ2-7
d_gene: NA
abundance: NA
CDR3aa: CASSSRAGYSSEQYF
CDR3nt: TGTGCCAGCAGTTCCAGGGCGGGATACTCCAGCGAGCAGTACTTC

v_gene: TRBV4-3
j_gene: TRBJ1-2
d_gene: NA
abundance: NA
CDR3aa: CASSQVQDTYGYTF
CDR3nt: TGCGCCAGCAGCCAAGTACAAGACACCTATGGCTACACCTTC

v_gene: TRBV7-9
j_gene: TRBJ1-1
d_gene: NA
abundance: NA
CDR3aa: CASSKRANTEAFF
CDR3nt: TGTGCCAGCAGCAAGAGAGCGAACACTGAAGCTTTCTTT

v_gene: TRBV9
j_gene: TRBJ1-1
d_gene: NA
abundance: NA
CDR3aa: CASSVGRAVNTEAFF
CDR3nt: TGTGCCAGCAGCGTAGGGAGGGCCGTGAACACTGAAGCTTTCTTT

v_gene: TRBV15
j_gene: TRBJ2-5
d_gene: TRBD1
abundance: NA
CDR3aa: CATSRLGGAGETQYF
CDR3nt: TGTGCCACCAGCAGGTTAGGGGGCGCGGGAGAGACCCAGTACTTC

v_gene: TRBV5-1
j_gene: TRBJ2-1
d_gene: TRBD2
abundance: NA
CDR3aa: CASSPFVTSGSGNEQFF
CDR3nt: TGCGCCAGCAGCCCCTTTGTTACTAGCGGGAGTGGGAATGAGCAGTTCTTC

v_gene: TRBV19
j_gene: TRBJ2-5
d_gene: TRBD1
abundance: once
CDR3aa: CASRTGSSEETQYF
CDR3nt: TGTGCCAGTCGGACAGGATCGTCTGAAGAGACCCAGTACTTC

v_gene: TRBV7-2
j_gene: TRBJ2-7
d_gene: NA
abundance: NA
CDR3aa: CASSLGGASYEQYF
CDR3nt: TGTGCCAGCAGCTTAGGAGGTGCATCCTACGAGCAGTACTTC

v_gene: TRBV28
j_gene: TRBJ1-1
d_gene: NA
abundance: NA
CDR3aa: CASSWVQAEAFF
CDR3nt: TGTGCCAGCAGTTGGGTACAGGCAGAAGCTTTCTTT

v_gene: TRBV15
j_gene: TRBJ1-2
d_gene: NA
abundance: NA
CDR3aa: CATSRSTQSYTF
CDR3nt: TGTGCCACCAGCAGATCCACCCAGAGCTACACCTTC

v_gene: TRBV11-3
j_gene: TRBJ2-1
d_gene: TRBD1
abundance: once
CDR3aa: CASSLRQGSYNEQFF
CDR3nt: TGTGCCAGCAGCTTAAGACAGGGGTCCTACAATGAGCAGTTCTTC